This T cell receptor beta chain was retrieved from a study of T cell responses to AZD1222 COVID-19 vaccine. Study at large: Pooled in the analysis were second doses at about 4 or about 12 weeks.

The germline V and J ends were trimmed by 2 bases and 5 bases, with 4 bases remaining between them. The CDR3 covers 11 residues. The germline gives CDR1 SGHDN, CDR2 FVKESK. The data were produced by immunoSEQ multiplex PCR, yet TCRdb's version contains in-frame clones alone and is incomplete. The repertoire includes 95,000 to 150,000 clones, 70% to 90% of them detected once, and more than 7.5% sits in the top ten. Study-level results: A mostly white British donor set with more females was recruited, and clonal diversity was possibly underestimated. None of the repertoires were sampled until the peak T cell response had passed.

This clone was recorded a few times. Its antigen is not known. This sequence joins TRBV14 and TRBJ2-7; D is uncertain. The starting material was peripheral blood, obtained on day 0 of AZD1222 vaccination. This clonotype was sampled from an adult in good health. CDR3 protein: CASSQFNEQYF. The DNA for the CDR3 is TGTGCCAGCAGCCAATTTAACGAGCAGTACTTC.